Described below is a single T cell receptor (beta chain) sequence and its context. These data come from a study of response to subunit inactivated influenza vaccine. This CDR3 is built from 12 residues. In germline, CDR1 is SNHLY, CDR2 FYNNEI. Trimming removed 4 bases from V and 6 bases from J; junction bases left unmatched: 2. TCRdb re-called the RT-PCR reads through MiXCR, storing one row per CDR3 protein. The sample lists some 480,000 distinct CDR3 sequences, 11% seen once, with around 12% in the top ten. The specimen comprised PBMCs from blood, sampled 45 days after vaccination. This sequence was found in a man in his fifties who received an inactivated influenza vaccine. The rearrangement uses TRBV2 and TRBJ1-1; 7 positions agree with TRBD1. CDR3 amino acids: CASSGQGPEAFF. Written as DNA, the CDR3 is TGTGCCAGCAGTGGACAGGGCCCTGAAGCTTTCTTT.